One and the same sample provided the 3 T cell receptor beta chains below, sequenced in a study of OX40 agonist ivuxolimab in advanced cancers. The protocol was immunoSEQ multiplex PCR, while the TCRdb copy is restricted to in-frame clones and leaves out a portion. Of tens of thousands of clones in the sample, 92% are singletons; the top ten hold about 0.42%. The sample here was CD4+ or CD8+ T cells sorted from blood, taken in a trial of the OX40 agonist ivuxolimab. These TCRs come from an adult with an advanced solid tumor such as melanoma, head and neck, liver or kidney cancer.

V and J are TRBV7-2 and TRBJ2-7, with 13 nucleotides matching TRBD2. The CDR3 is 15 residues long. The junction had 5 bases not matched to a gene; V was cut back by 5 bases and J by 4 bases. Germline loops: CDR1 SGHTA, CDR2 FQGNSA. The CDR3 loop is CASSRTSGSGYEQYF. The CDR3 DNA is TGTGCCAGCAGCCGGACTAGCGGGAGTGGTTACGAGCAGTACTTC.

The V call is TRBV5-1, the J call TRBJ1-3; no definite D call. Germline assignment: CDR1 SGHRS and CDR2 YFSETQ. V was shortened by 5 bases and J by 0 bases, with 12 bases between the two germline ends. The CDR3 is 15 residues long. Here the CDR3 DNA reads TGCGCCAGCAGACTGGGCCTTACCTCTGGAAACACCATATATTTT. Protein product: CASRLGLTSGNTIYF.

A note on this clone: This same CDR3 is encoded by further DNA sequences in the sample. The gene calls are TRBV29-1 and TRBJ2-5; the match to TRBD1 covers 12 bases. This CDR3 region has 14 residues. Per germline, CDR1 SQVTM and CDR2 ANQGSEA. V was pared by 5 bases and J by 5 bases, with 6 bases of the junction left unmatched. The CDR3 coding sequence is TGCAGCGTTAGGGGACAGGGGGCTTGGGAGACCCAGTACTTC. Protein: CSVRGQGAWETQYF. The full variable domain, its missing parts supplied by reference TRBV29-1 and TRBJ2-5, is SAVISQKPSRDICQRGTSLTIQCQVDSQVTMMFWYRQQPGQSLTLIATANQGSEATYESGFVIDKFPISRPNLTFSTLTVSNMSPEDSSIYLCSVRGQGAWETQYFGPGTRLLVL.